A single sample gave rise to the 26 T cell receptor beta chains below, sequenced in a study of long-term antiretroviral therapy in people with HIV. immunoSEQ v3.0 was run at survey level. Here immunoSEQ multiplex PCR was the method, and the copy in TCRdb shows in-frame clones only, minus some. This sample has over 30,000 clones; roughly nine tenths occur once, and the top ten carry 4%. Sequencing used unsorted PBMCs, obtained 1.2 years after starting antiretroviral therapy. All receptors come from a woman between 45 and 65 years old with HIV.

The chain joins TRBV7-2 to TRBJ1-1, with a possible D match to TRBD1 (5 bases). The germline V and J ends were trimmed by 3 bases and 0 bases, with 8 bases remaining between them. From germline, CDR1 is SGHTA and CDR2 FQGNSA. The CDR3 is 14 residues long. The CDR3 nucleotides are TGTGCCAGCAGCTTGGGGCAGATGAACACTGAAGCTTTCTTT. It translates to CASSLGQMNTEAFF.

J is TRBJ2-4 and V is TRBV11-2, with no clear D. V shed 0 bases and J shed 4 bases, with 19 bases lying between them. There are 18 residues in the CDR3. Germline assignment: CDR1 SGHAT and CDR2 FQNNGV. CDR3 residues: CASSLDPPSAGRKNIQYF. As DNA, the CDR3 is TGTGCCAGCAGCTTAGATCCCCCCAGCGCTGGCAGGAAAAACATTCAGTACTTC.

The chain joins TRBV7-2 to TRBJ2-7; possibly TRBD2 for D (6 bases). The CDR3 runs to 14 residues. V shed 6 bases and J shed 2 bases, with 14 bases lying between them. Germline values: CDR1 SGHTA, CDR2 FQGNSA. CDR3 amino acids: CASSTGLIPYEQYF. CDR3 bases: TGTGCCAGCAGTACGGGACTGATACCCTACGAGCAGTACTTC.

The chain couples TRBV6-6 to TRBJ1-2; D may be TRBD1 (5 bases). Trimming took off 6 bases at V and 2 bases at J, with 10 bases between the two ends. The CDR3 spans 13 residues. Germline loops: CDR1 MNHNY, CDR2 SVGAGI (reference sequence). The CDR3 coding sequence is TGTGCCAGCAGGAAACAGGAGAACTATGGCTACACCTTC. Amino acid sequence: CASRKQENYGYTF.

This clone was counted only a few times. V usage is TRBV2 and J usage is TRBJ1-5, with 8 bases lining up with TRBD1. The germline CDR1 and CDR2 sequences are SNHLY and FYNNEI. The CDR3 length is 16 residues. Trimming took 0 bases from V and 9 from J; bases not matched to a gene: 10. The CDR3 spells CASSEARSGQGTPQHF. CDR3 sequence (DNA): TGTGCCAGCAGTGAAGCGCGTAGTGGACAGGGTACGCCCCAGCATTTT.

This clone has just a few counts. The chain combines TRBV11-3 with TRBJ1-6, with unresolved D. The CDR3 spans 13 residues. Germline assignment: CDR1 SGHNT and CDR2 YENEEA. Trimming shortened V by 5 bases and J by 7 bases, and 9 bases separated the two germline ends. CDR3 sequence: CASSVLSNSPLHF. Here the CDR3 DNA reads TGTGCCAGCAGCGTCCTATCAAATTCACCCCTCCACTTT.

This chain connects TRBV19 to TRBJ2-6, with 7 bases that match TRBD1. Germline V CDR1 and CDR2: LNHDA, SQIVND (reference sequence). Unmatched junction bases numbered 6, after V lost 4 bases and J lost 0 bases. CDR3 length: 17 amino acids. CDR3 loop: CASSKDRSSSGANVLTF. The CDR3 DNA follows: TGTGCCAGTAGTAAGGACAGGTCCTCCTCTGGGGCCAACGTCCTGACTTTC.

The genes are TRBV2 and TRBJ2-3, with 9 nucleotides matching TRBD1. The ends lost 6 bases at V and 3 bases at J; junction bases unmatched: 10. The CDR3 loop spans 16 amino acids. The germline gives CDR1 SNHLY, CDR2 FYNNEI. This CDR3 is CASRAQTGGTTDTQYF. CDR3 nucleotide sequence: TGTGCCAGCAGGGCCCAAACAGGGGGCACGACAGATACGCAGTATTTT.

The V and J genes are TRBV30 and TRBJ2-3; D is ambiguous. CDR3 length: 15 residues. Between the trimmed V and J ends, which lost 7 bases and 0 bases, there was a span of 17 bases. The V gene's germline CDR1 is GTSNPN and CDR2 SVGIG (reference sequence). The CDR3 DNA sequence: TGTGCCTCCGCCAGTCCTCCAGCGAGCACAGATACGCAGTATTTT. Protein: CASASPPASTDTQYF.

The chain is built from TRBV7-9 and TRBJ2-7, with unresolved D. CDR3 size: 12 residues. V was shortened by 4 bases and J by 2 bases, with 6 bases between the two germline ends. Germline values: CDR1 SEHNR, CDR2 FQNEAQ (reference sequence). The DNA of the CDR3 is TGTGCCAGCAGCTCAGAACCCTACGAGCAGTACTTC. This sequence encodes CASSSEPYEQYF.

V and J are TRBV4-1 and TRBJ2-6; possible D gene TRBD2, 5 bases. The length of the CDR3 is 15 residues. The germline CDR1 and CDR2 sequences are MGHRA and YSYEKL. V was pared by 1 base and J by 4 bases, with 8 bases between. The CDR3 protein is CASSQARGGANVLTF. The CDR3 DNA reads as TGCGCCAGCAGCCAAGCTCGAGGGGGGGCCAACGTCCTGACTTTC.

This chain connects TRBV5-1 to TRBJ2-7; weak D call: TRBD1 (6 bases). This CDR3 has 14 amino acids. Trimming removed 4 bases at V and 0 bases at J, with 11 bases between. Per the germline V gene, CDR1 is SGHRS and CDR2 is YFSETQ. The CDR3 loop reads CASSPTRGSYEQYF. The CDR3 DNA reads TGCGCCAGCAGCCCTACCAGGGGCTCCTACGAGCAGTACTTC.

The chain employs TRBV9 and TRBJ1-4; tentative D call: TRBD1 (5 bases). This CDR3 has 14 residues. Trimming shortened V by 4 bases and J by 0 bases, and 7 bases separated the two germline ends. The germline V gene encodes CDR1 SGDLS and CDR2 YYNGEE. CDR3 sequence (DNA): TGTGCCAGCAGCAGACAGTCAACTAATGAAAAACTGTTTTTT. The encoded protein is CASSRQSTNEKLFF.

The gene calls are TRBV5-1 and TRBJ2-5, with 11 bases matching TRBD1. This CDR3 is built from 14 residues. Trimming at V came to 4 bases and at J to 5 bases, leaving 4 bases not matched to a gene. Per the germline V gene, CDR1 is SGHRS and CDR2 is YFSETQ. Here the CDR3 reads CASSTGQGGETQYF. CDR3 DNA sequence: TGCGCCAGCAGCACGGGACAGGGGGGGGAGACCCAGTACTTC.

The chain couples TRBV19 to TRBJ1-2; TRBD1 matches at 9 bases. V was clipped by 1 base and J by 4 bases; unmatched bases: 10. Germline V gives CDR1 LNHDA, CDR2 SQIVND (reference sequence). The CDR3 extends over 17 amino acids. In nucleotides, the CDR3 is TGTGCCAGTAGTATAGGCCGGACAGGGGCTCTTGGCTATGGCTACACCTTC. Translating it yields CASSIGRTGALGYGYTF.

J is TRBJ1-2 and V is TRBV30, with TRBD1 as a possible D gene (5 bases). V dropped 3 bases and J dropped 1 base, with 9 bases sitting between them. The CDR3 is made up of 13 amino acids. Germline-derived CDR1 and CDR2 are GTSNPN and SVGIG (reference sequence). CDR3 protein: CAWSTGGNYGYTF. Written as DNA, the CDR3 is TGTGCCTGGAGCACAGGAGGTAACTATGGCTACACCTTC. Full variable domain (remainder filled in from reference TRBV30 and TRBJ1-2): SQTIHQWPATLVQPVGSPLSLECTVEGTSNPNLYWYRQAAGRGLQLLFYSVGIGQISSEVPQNLSASRPQDRQFILSSKKLLLSDSGFYLCAWSTGGNYGYTFGSGTRLTVV.

This clone was picked up one time. The chain uses TRBV7-3 and TRBJ1-3, with 10 bases aligning to TRBD1. J gave up 4 bases and V 6 bases, and 9 bases lay outside the gene matches. Germline lookup yields CDR1 SGHTA and CDR2 FQGTGA. The CDR3 loop spans 16 amino acids. CDR3 bases: TGTGCCAGCAGGGAACCTTGGGACAGGGGAGGAAACACCATATATTTT. It is translated as CASREPWDRGGNTIYF.

The chain links TRBV7-2 to TRBJ1-2; 9 bases agree with TRBD1. Unmatched junction bases numbered 12, after V lost 5 bases and J lost 14 bases. CDR1 and CDR2 from the germline V gene are SGHTA and FQGNSA. The CDR3 runs 13 residues. The CDR3 loop is CASSRGGDRANTF. CDR3 DNA sequence: TGTGCCAGCAGCCGCGGGGGGGACAGGGCCAATACCTTC.

The CDR3 reads CASSSPTVAYEQYF. In DNA, the CDR3 is TGTGCCAGCAGTTCCCCGACGGTGGCCTACGAGCAGTACTTC. The chain uses TRBV6-5 and TRBJ2-7; D remains ambiguous. Per germline, CDR1 MNHEY and CDR2 SVGAGI. V lost 4 bases, J lost 2 bases, and 12 bases lay in between. The CDR3 has 14 amino acids.

The chain is built from TRBV29-1 and TRBJ2-7; TRBD1 or TRBD2 may be the D gene (5 bases each). CDR3 size: 15 residues. Deletions cut 4 bases from V and 3 bases from J, with 19 bases between. Per germline, CDR1 SQVTM and CDR2 ANQGSEA. The CDR3 is CSVGPRDPQGYEQYF. The CDR3 region has the DNA TGCAGCGTTGGTCCCCGGGACCCACAAGGCTACGAGCAGTACTTC.

The rearrangement links TRBV2 to TRBJ2-3, with 10 bases identical to TRBD2. The CDR3 sequence is 18 residues long. Germline V gives CDR1 SNHLY, CDR2 FYNNEI. With 6 bases clipped from V and 3 bases from J, the junction kept 15 bases outside the gene matches. The DNA of the CDR3 is TGTGCCAGCAGCTTATTCATCAGATCTAGCGGGGGTACAGATACGCAGTATTTT. The encoded protein is CASSLFIRSSGGTDTQYF.

The chain joins TRBV6-1 to TRBJ1-1; D not resolved. Deletions cut 8 bases from V and 0 bases from J, with 10 bases between. Germline values: CDR1 MNHNS, CDR2 SASEGT. The length of the CDR3 is 13 residues. CDR3 sequence reads: CASRNHVNTEAFF. CDR3 nucleotides: TGTGCCAGCCGGAATCACGTGAACACTGAAGCTTTCTTT.

The V gene is TRBV5-6, the J gene TRBJ1-1; 7 positions agree with TRBD1. The V gene's germline CDR1 is SGHDT and CDR2 YYEEEE. The J segment lost 7 bases and the V segment lost 3 bases, leaving 15 bases of the junction unmatched. This CDR3 has 16 amino acids. The CDR3 DNA is TGTGCCAGCAGCTGGGACCAGGGGGGCTCTGGTAATGAAGCTTTCTTT. Translated: CASSWDQGGSGNEAFF.

V gene TRBV6-1 combines with J gene TRBJ1-5; D remains ambiguous. Germline V lookup: CDR1 MNHNS, CDR2 SASEGT. V was trimmed by 7 bases and J by 1 base, leaving 8 bases between them. The CDR3 runs 13 residues. The CDR3 protein is CASNEQSNQPQHF. The CDR3 nucleotides read TGTGCCAGCAACGAACAAAGCAATCAGCCCCAGCATTTT.

V usage is TRBV30 and J usage is TRBJ2-1; 7 nucleotides match TRBD1. With 7 bases clipped from V and 0 bases from J, the junction kept 6 bases outside the gene matches. Per germline, CDR1 GTSNPN and CDR2 SVGIG (reference sequence). This CDR3 spans 14 amino acids. The CDR3 DNA reads as TGTGCCTTGCTAAGACAGGGCTCCTACAATGAGCAGTTCTTC. The encoded protein is CALLRQGSYNEQFF.

The V and J genes are TRBV29-1 and TRBJ2-1, with 9 bases aligning to TRBD1. CDR1 and CDR2 from the germline V gene are SQVTM and ANQGSEA. CDR3 length: 16 residues. The V and J ends lost 7 bases and 8 bases, in that order; junction bases with no gene match: 18. The CDR3: CSGGGVQGARFDEQFF. As DNA, the CDR3 is TGCAGCGGCGGAGGGGTACAGGGGGCGCGGTTCGATGAGCAGTTCTTC.